This is a list of T cell receptor beta chains from one sample in a study of control samples from healthy donors and cancer patients. The protocol was immunoSEQ multiplex PCR, while the TCRdb copy is restricted to in-frame clones and leaves out a portion. The sample records around 130,000 clones, about 88% being singletons. Sequencing input: blood. The receptors stem from a man aged 50 to 59 in good health. Each CDR3 is given with its conserved first and last residue. Each record gives: V gene, J gene, CDR3 protein.

TRBV4-1	TRBJ2-4	CASSPSRTSGTLAKNIQYF
TRBV18	TRBJ2-4	CASSPGPPENIQYF
TRBV7-8	TRBJ2-3	CASSLYVVAVSTDTQYF
TRBV9	TRBJ2-2	CASSHPLAGGNTGELFF
TRBV30	TRBJ2-7	CAWSVGLYEQYF
TRBV19	TRBJ2-5	CASSIGLAVYQETQYF
TRBV15	TRBJ2-7	CATSRGVGAAHYEQYF
TRBV5-1	TRBJ1-1	CASSLTGQGWTEAFF
TRBV10-3	TRBJ2-2	CAINEGGCGGELFF
TRBV11-2	TRBJ2-5	CASSRALWETQYF
TRBV14	TRBJ2-2	CASSSGQGGSGELFF
TRBV5-4	TRBJ1-2	CASSREDYGYTF
TRBV5-1	TRBJ2-2	CASSLGSTGTGELFF
TRBV6-5	TRBJ1-4	CASSYSYATNEKLFF
TRBV2	TRBJ2-7	CASSNRVYEQYF
TRBV2	TRBJ1-1	CASSVRQGNTEAFF
TRBV11-2	TRBJ1-4	CASSKGTATTNEKLFF
TRBV5-1	TRBJ2-7	CASSREGSYEQYF
TRBV19	TRBJ2-2	CASSIPPGRTGQSTGELFF
TRBV12-5	TRBJ2-7	CASGLARYRDRNNEQYF
TRBV18	TRBJ2-7	CASSPGAGPYEQYF
TRBV6-5	TRBJ1-5	CASSTGFQPQHF
TRBV19	TRBJ2-7	CASSPRGSSYEQYF
TRBV3-1/TRBV3-2	TRBJ2-2	CASSQGTGELFF
TRBV7-6	TRBJ2-1	CASSEAAKYNEQFF
TRBV3-1/TRBV3-2	TRBJ1-5	CASSQDSSVGQPQHF
TRBV2	TRBJ1-2	CAVAGYGYTF
TRBV15	TRBJ2-3	CATGRGGDTQYF
TRBV5-1	TRBJ2-2	CASSLTGGYTGELFF
TRBV2	TRBJ2-5	CASRNLPGTLQETQYF
TRBV6-1	TRBJ1-1	CASSEALGTGVVGARDTEAFF
TRBV3-1/TRBV3-2	TRBJ2-4	CASSTTRTGGPGIQYF
TRBV2	TRBJ2-2	CASSETGTGELFF
TRBV19	TRBJ1-2	CASSPGGIYGYTF
TRBV9	TRBJ2-7	CASSAGTGYEQYF
TRBV28	TRBJ1-5	CASSLSVRGGPQHF
TRBV30	TRBJ1-3	CAWMVGSGNTIYF
TRBV3-1/TRBV3-2	TRBJ1-5	CASSQTGTVMDQPQHF
TRBV28	TRBJ1-2	CASSFVSPLQGADGYTF
TRBV5-1	TRBJ1-1	CASSSRSTGENTEAFF
TRBV18	TRBJ2-3	CASSPGLASTDTQYF
TRBV9	TRBJ2-3	CASSTREGSSTDTQYF